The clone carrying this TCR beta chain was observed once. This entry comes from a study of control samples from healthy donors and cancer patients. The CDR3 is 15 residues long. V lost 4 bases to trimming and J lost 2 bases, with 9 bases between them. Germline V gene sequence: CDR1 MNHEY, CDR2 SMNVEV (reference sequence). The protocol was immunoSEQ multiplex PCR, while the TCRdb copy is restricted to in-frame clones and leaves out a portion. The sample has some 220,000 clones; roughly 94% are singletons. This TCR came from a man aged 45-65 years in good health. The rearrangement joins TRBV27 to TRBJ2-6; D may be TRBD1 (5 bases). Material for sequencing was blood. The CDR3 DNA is TGTGCCAGCAGTTCCGCAGGGCCTGGGGCCAACGTCCTGACTTTC. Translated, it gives CASSSAGPGANVLTF.